The clone carrying this TCR beta chain showed up just a few times. The length of the CDR3 is 14 residues. V lost 2 bases and J 6 bases, leaving 8 bases between the germline ends. Germline CDR1 and CDR2: MNHEY and SVGAGI. These data come from a study of blood T cell repertoires in COVID-19. The protocol was immunoSEQ multiplex PCR, while the TCRdb copy is restricted to in-frame clones and leaves out a portion. The table records more than 250,000 clones, 70% to 90% of them present only once. Material: peripheral blood. This TCR was sampled from a man in his 60s who had recovered from COVID-19. The J gene is TRBJ1-6, the V gene TRBV6-5; D not certain. This chain's CDR3 is CASSYGLPNSPLHF. The CDR3 nucleotides are TGTGCCAGCAGTTACGGACTCCCTAATTCACCCCTCCACTTT.